Listed below are T cell receptor beta chains from one sample, sequenced in a study of blood T cell repertoires in COVID-19. The assay was immunoSEQ multiplex PCR, and TCRdb's table has in-frame clones only and misses some. The sample contains 250,000 to 300,000 clones, roughly 86% of which appear only once. The material sequenced was peripheral blood. The receptors were sampled from a man between 18 and 29 years old with active or convalescent COVID-19. Each CDR3 is given with its conserved first and last residue. Fields, in order: D gene, V gene, J gene, clone size, CDR3 DNA, CDR3 protein. A D gene is named only where the DNA matches it firmly. Expanded clones are given a class, and other clones once, few, many or no size at all.

-	TRBV12-2	TRBJ1-5	-	TGTGCAAGTCGATCCCATAAAGGGACAGTCCCTTATCAGCCCCAGCATTTT	CASRSHKGTVPYQPQHF
TRBD2	TRBV19	TRBJ2-5	-	TGTGCCAGTAGTGGGTTGGGAGCGGGAGAAAAAGAAGAGACCCAGTACTTC	CASSGLGAGEKEETQYF
-	TRBV18	TRBJ2-7	few	TGTGCCAGCTCATCGGGGATCGGGACCTACGAGCAGTACTTC	CASSSGIGTYEQYF
TRBD1	TRBV18	TRBJ1-6	-	TGTGCCAGCTCCAGAGGGGTAGGGACAGTCAATTCACCCCTCCACTTT	CASSRGVGTVNSPLHF
TRBD1	TRBV24-1	TRBJ1-2	-	TGTGCCACCAGTGACCCCCGGGACAGGGGGCATGGCTACACCTTC	CATSDPRDRGHGYTF
TRBD2	TRBV7-9	TRBJ2-3	-	TGTGCCAGCAGACACTCTCCTAGCGGGGGGGCTGCAGATACGCAGTATTTT	CASRHSPSGGAADTQYF
-	TRBV7-9	TRBJ2-1	once	TGTGCCAGCAGCCCAGGAACCAATGAGCAGTTCTTC	CASSPGTNEQFF
-	TRBV2	TRBJ2-7	-	TGTGCCAGCAGTGAATGGCGGGAAAGCTCCTACGAGCAGTACTTC	CASSEWRESSYEQYF
TRBD1	TRBV12-5	TRBJ1-1	-	TGTGCTAGTGGTTTGACAGGGGGCATTACTGAAGCTTTCTTT	CASGLTGGITEAFF
-	TRBV6-6	TRBJ1-1	-	TGTGCCAGCAGTTACTCGCGTAGTAACACTGAAGCTTTCTTT	CASSYSRSNTEAFF
-	TRBV7-2	TRBJ2-1	-	TGTGCCAGCAGCTTAGCGCGTAATGAGCAGTTCTTC	CASSLARNEQFF
TRBD1	TRBV10-3	TRBJ2-3	few	TGTGCCATCAGTGAGGGGACAGACACAGATACGCAGTATTTT	CAISEGTDTDTQYF
TRBD1	TRBV7-2	TRBJ1-5	-	TGTGCCAGCAGCTTAGGTGGACAGGGAATCTATCAGCCCCAGCATTTT	CASSLGGQGIYQPQHF
-	TRBV12-3/TRBV12-4	TRBJ2-2	-	TGTGCCAGCGGAGCTTTAGCGGCCGGGGAGCTGTTTTTT	CASGALAAGELFF
TRBD1	TRBV27	TRBJ2-7	-	TGTGCCAGCAGCAACCGGCCTCCCGGACAGGCCTACGAGCAGTACTTC	CASSNRPPGQAYEQYF
TRBD2	TRBV12-5	TRBJ2-1	-	TGTGCTAGTGGGCCTGGCTTAGCGGGAGCGCCCAATGAGCAGTTCTTC	CASGPGLAGAPNEQFF
-	TRBV2	TRBJ2-7	-	TGTGCCAGCAGTGGCCGCGGGGATCCGTACTTC	CASSGRGDPYF
-	TRBV5-1	TRBJ1-5	-	TGCGCCAGCAGCCTCAGGCAGCCCCAGCATTTT	CASSLRQPQHF
TRBD2	TRBV9	TRBJ2-2	-	TGTGCCAGCAGCGATAATCCTAGCGGGGGGAACACCGGGGAGCTGTTTTTT	CASSDNPSGGNTGELFF
-	TRBV15	TRBJ2-7	-	TGTGCCACCAGCGAAGGACAGTCAGGTCCATACGAGCAGTACTTC	CATSEGQSGPYEQYF
-	TRBV28	TRBJ1-5	-	TGTGCCAGCAGTTTAAGGGGTAAATTAGGACCCCAGCATTTT	CASSLRGKLGPQHF
-	TRBV19	TRBJ2-1	-	TGTGCCAGTAGTTATGCTAGTTTCCCCAATGAGCAGTTCTTC	CASSYASFPNEQFF
-	TRBV7-9	TRBJ1-2	-	TGTGCCAGCAGCAGATCAGGGTCGACTGGCTACACCTTC	CASSRSGSTGYTF
-	TRBV5-6	TRBJ1-6	-	TGTGCCAGCAGCCCCGGAGGGCCAGCTTCCCTCCACTTT	CASSPGGPASLHF
-	TRBV9	TRBJ2-7	-	TGTGCCAGCAGCGTAGATAACGGGGCCTACGAGCAGTACTTC	CASSVDNGAYEQYF
TRBD1	TRBV19	TRBJ1-6	-	TGTGCCAGTGCAACGACAGGGCCCTACTCACCCCTCCACTTT	CASATTGPYSPLHF
-	TRBV11-2	TRBJ2-5	-	TGTGCCAGCAGCTCTCAAGGGGGACGTTGGGAGACCCAGTACTTC	CASSSQGGRWETQYF
TRBD2	TRBV4-1	TRBJ2-3	-	TGCGCCAGCAGCCAAGAACCGAGCGGGAGGGCCGGGGATACGCAGTATTTT	CASSQEPSGRAGDTQYF
TRBD2	TRBV6-2/TRBV6-3	TRBJ2-1	-	TGTGCCAGCAGTTACGGGACTAGCGGGAGTAACGAGCAGTTCTTC	CASSYGTSGSNEQFF
-	TRBV7-9	TRBJ1-6	-	TGTGCCAGCAGCTTAGAACGGTTTAATTCACCCCTCCACTTT	CASSLERFNSPLHF
-	TRBV4-1	TRBJ2-1	once	TGCGCCAGCAGCCAAGATGGAGGGGGAGGGTCCTACAATGAGCAGTTCTTC	CASSQDGGGGSYNEQFF
-	TRBV28	TRBJ2-5	-	TGTGCCAGCAGTCAACAGAAAGAGACCCAGTACTTC	CASSQQKETQYF
-	TRBV7-2	TRBJ2-7	-	TGTGCCAGCAGCTTAAGTGCAGACTACGAGCAGTACTTC	CASSLSADYEQYF
-	TRBV6-6	TRBJ2-7	-	TGTGCCAGCAGTTACGACTTTTTAAGCGAGTACGAGCAGTACTTC	CASSYDFLSEYEQYF
-	TRBV27	TRBJ1-2	-	TGTGCCAGCAGTTTATCTGTCACTAAGGGGTTCTATGGCTACACCTTC	CASSLSVTKGFYGYTF
-	TRBV7-3	TRBJ2-3	-	TGTGCCAGCAGCTCACAGGAGAGCACAGATACGCAGTATTTT	CASSSQESTDTQYF
-	TRBV4-3	TRBJ1-4	-	TGCGCCAGCAGCCAAGATTACGGGTCCTCAACTAATGAAAAACTGTTTTTT	CASSQDYGSSTNEKLFF
TRBD2	TRBV27	TRBJ2-5	-	TGTGCCAGCAGTCTAGCGGGGTCCCAAGAGACCCAGTACTTC	CASSLAGSQETQYF